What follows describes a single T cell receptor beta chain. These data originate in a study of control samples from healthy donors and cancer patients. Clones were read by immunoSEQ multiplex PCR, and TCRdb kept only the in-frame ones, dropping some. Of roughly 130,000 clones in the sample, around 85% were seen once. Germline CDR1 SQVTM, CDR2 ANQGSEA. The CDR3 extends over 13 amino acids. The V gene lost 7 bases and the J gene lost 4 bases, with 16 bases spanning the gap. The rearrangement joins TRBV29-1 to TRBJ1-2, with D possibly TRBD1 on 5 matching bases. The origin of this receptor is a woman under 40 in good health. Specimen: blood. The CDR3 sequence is CSDAGTPGYGYTF. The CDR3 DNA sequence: TGCAGCGATGCTGGGACGCCAGGCTATGGCTACACCTTC.